The clone carrying this T cell receptor (beta chain) was counted ten times or more. The data belong to a study of T-cell reconstitution after alpha-beta-depleted transplantation in children. Preparation of the TCRbeta library was carried out with unique molecular identifiers. TCRdb reanalysed the PCR reads using MiXCR and keeps one entry per CDR3 protein. The data hold hundreds of thousands of distinct CDR3 sequences, with 10% to 15% observed a single time. V lost 5 bases and J lost 8; bases outside the gene matches: 5. The CDR3 loop spans 14 amino acids. This clonotype was sampled from a girl aged 2 to 9 with congenital amegakaryocytic thrombocytopenia, due to receive a stem cell transplant. The input for sequencing was PBMCs, taken before TCRalphabeta/CD19-depleted stem cell transplant. The rearrangement uses TRBV12-3 or TRBV12-4 and TRBJ1-3, with TRBD1 identical over 11 bases. CDR3 loop: CASSEGQGADTIYF. CDR3 nucleotides: TGTGCCAGCAGTGAAGGACAGGGGGCGGACACCATATATTTT.